This T cell receptor (beta chain) was identified during a study of T-cell memory formation after mild COVID-19. Looked up from germline, CDR1 is SGHRS and CDR2 is YFSETQ. CDR3 size: 17 residues. V trimming: 5 bases; J trimming: 0 bases; junction bases outside the gene matches: 11. Worth noting for this clonotype: Its cognate antigen is unknown.

Using constant-segment primers, 5'RACE produced TCR alpha and TCR beta cDNA libraries carrying sample barcodes and UMIs. TCRdb reprocessed the 5' RACE reads via MiXCR and lists one record per CDR3 protein. The profile shows approximately 410,000 distinct CDR3 sequences, under 25% of them singletons. Whole-study results and caveats: Among clones contracting day 15 to 85, CD4/CD8 was balanced, whereas later expanders leaned CD4+. In pre-infection memory, a portion of responding clones appeared, which suggested that cross-reactive memory joined.

The rearrangement links TRBV5-1 to TRBJ2-3, with TRBD1 matching over 8 bases. The sequence was obtained from an adult woman who had mild COVID-19 (a few samples of this study predate the infection). Cell type and time point are not known. Sequencing was carried out using PBMCs or a T cell subset sorted from them (not recorded which). As DNA, the CDR3 is TGCGCCAGCAGTCCAACCCGGCAGGGGGCTAGCACAGATACGCAGTATTTT. Protein: CASSPTRQGASTDTQYF. The full variable domain, its missing parts supplied by reference TRBV5-1 and TRBJ2-3, is KAGVTQTPRYLIKTRGQQVTLSCSPISGHRSVSWYQQTPGQGLQFLFEYFSETQRNKGNFPGRFSGRQFSNSRSEMNVSTLELGDSALYLCASSPTRQGASTDTQYFGPGTRLTVL.